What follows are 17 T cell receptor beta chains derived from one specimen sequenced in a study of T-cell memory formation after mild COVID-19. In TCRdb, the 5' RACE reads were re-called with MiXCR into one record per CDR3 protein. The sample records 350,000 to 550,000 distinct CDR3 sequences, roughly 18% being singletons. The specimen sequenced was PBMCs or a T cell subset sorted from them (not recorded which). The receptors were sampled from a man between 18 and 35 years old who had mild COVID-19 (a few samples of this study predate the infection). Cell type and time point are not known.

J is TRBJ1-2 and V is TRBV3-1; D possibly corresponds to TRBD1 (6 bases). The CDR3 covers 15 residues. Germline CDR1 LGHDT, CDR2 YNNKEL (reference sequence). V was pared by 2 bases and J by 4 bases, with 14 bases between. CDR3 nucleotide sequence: TGTGCCAGCAGCCAATCCGGGGGGGCATTCTATGGCTACACCTTC. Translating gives CASSQSGGAFYGYTF.

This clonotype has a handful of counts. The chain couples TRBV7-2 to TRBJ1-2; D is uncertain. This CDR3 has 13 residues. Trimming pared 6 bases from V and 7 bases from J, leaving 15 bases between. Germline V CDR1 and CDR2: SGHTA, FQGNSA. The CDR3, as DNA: TGTGCCAGCAGAAGGACGTCCGGGTCTGGCTACACCTTC. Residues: CASRRTSGSGYTF.

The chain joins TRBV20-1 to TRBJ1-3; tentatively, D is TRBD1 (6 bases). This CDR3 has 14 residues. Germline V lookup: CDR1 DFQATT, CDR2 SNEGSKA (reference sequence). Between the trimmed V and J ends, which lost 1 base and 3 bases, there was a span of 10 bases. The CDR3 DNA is TGCAGTGCTAGAGCAGGGGCAGGTGGAAACACCATATATTTT. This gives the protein CSARAGAGGNTIYF.

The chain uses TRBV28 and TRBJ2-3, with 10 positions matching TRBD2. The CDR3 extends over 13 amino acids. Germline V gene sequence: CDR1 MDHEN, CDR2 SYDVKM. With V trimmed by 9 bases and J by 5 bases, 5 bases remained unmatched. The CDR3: CASYSGGEDTQYF. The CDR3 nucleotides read TGTGCCAGTTACAGCGGGGGGGAAGATACGCAGTATTTT.

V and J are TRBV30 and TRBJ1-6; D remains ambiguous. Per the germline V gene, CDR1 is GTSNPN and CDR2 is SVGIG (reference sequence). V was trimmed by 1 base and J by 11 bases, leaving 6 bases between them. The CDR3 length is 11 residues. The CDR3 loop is CAWSETTPLHF. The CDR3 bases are TGTGCCTGGAGTGAAACCACACCCCTCCACTTT.

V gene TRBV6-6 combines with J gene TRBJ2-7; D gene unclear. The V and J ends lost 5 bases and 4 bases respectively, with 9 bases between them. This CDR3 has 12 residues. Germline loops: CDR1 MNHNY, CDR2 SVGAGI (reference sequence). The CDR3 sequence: CASSPDPYEQYF. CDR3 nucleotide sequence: TGTGCCAGCAGTCCAGACCCGTACGAGCAGTACTTC.

CDR3 DNA: TGCGCCAGCAGCTTGGGACAGGCGTATGGCCTATATGGCTACACCTTC. It is translated as CASSLGQAYGLYGYTF. The genes are TRBV5-1 and TRBJ1-2, with a weak D call TRBD1 (6 bases). The CDR3 extends over 16 amino acids. Germline values: CDR1 SGHRS, CDR2 YFSETQ. Trimming left V 0 bases short and J 5 bases short, with 17 bases between.

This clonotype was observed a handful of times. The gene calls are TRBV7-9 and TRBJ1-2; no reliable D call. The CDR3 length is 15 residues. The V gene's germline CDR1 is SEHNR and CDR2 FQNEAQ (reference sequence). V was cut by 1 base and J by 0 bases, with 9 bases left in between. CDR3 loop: CASSLDFQANYGYTF. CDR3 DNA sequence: TGTGCCAGCAGCTTAGACTTCCAGGCTAACTATGGCTACACCTTC.

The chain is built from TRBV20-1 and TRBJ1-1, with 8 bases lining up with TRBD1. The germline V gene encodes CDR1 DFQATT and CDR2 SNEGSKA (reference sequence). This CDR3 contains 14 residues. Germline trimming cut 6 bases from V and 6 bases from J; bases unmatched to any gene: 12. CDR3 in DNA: TGCAGTGCGCTATTCCCACAGGGGGAGGCTGAAGCTTTCTTT. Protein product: CSALFPQGEAEAFF.

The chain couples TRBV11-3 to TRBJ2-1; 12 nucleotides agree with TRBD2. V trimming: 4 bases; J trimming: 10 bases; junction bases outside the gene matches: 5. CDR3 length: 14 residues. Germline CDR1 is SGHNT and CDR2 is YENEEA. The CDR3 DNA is TGTGCCAGCAGCTCTACCCTAGCGGGGGGGGAGCAGTTCTTC. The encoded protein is CASSSTLAGGEQFF.

As DNA, the CDR3 is TGTGCCAGCTCACCGACAGGGTTGGAAACTGAAGCTTTCTTT. Translating it yields CASSPTGLETEAFF. The chain joins TRBV18 to TRBJ1-1; 7 bases are shared with TRBD1. Losses at the gene ends were 3 bases for V and 5 bases for J; bases not matched to a gene: 6. CDR3 length: 14 amino acids. Germline assignment: CDR1 KGHSH and CDR2 LQKENI.

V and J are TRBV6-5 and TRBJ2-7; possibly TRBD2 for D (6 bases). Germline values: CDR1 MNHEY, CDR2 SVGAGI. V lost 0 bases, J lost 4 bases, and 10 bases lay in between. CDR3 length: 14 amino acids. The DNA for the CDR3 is TGTGCCAGCAGTTACTCCGGGGGAAGGTACGAGCAGTACTTC. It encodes CASSYSGGRYEQYF.

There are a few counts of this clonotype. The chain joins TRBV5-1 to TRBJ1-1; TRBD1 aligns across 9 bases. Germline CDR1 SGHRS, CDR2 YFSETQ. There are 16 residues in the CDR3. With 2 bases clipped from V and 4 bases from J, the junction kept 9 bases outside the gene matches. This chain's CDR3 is CASSFTGGSGSTEAFF. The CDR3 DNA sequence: TGCGCCAGCAGCTTTACAGGGGGCTCTGGAAGCACTGAAGCTTTCTTT. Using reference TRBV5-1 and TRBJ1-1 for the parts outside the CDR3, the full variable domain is KAGVTQTPRYLIKTRGQQVTLSCSPISGHRSVSWYQQTPGQGLQFLFEYFSETQRNKGNFPGRFSGRQFSNSRSEMNVSTLELGDSALYLCASSFTGGSGSTEAFFGQGTRLTVV.

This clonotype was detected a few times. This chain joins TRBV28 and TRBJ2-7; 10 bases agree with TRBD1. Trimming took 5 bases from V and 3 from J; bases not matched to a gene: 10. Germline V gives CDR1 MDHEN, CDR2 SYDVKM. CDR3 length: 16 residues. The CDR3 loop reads CASSATGGRSYYEQYV. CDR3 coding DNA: TGTGCCAGCAGTGCGACAGGGGGCAGATCTTACTACGAGCAGTACGTC.

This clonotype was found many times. As DNA, the CDR3 is TGTGCCATCGCCCGGGTGCGGGGGAATGAGCAGTTCTTC. Translated, it gives CAIARVRGNEQFF. The V call is TRBV6-6, the J call TRBJ2-1; the match to TRBD2 covers 7 bases. J gave up 7 bases and V 10 bases, and 10 bases lay outside the gene matches. Germline assignment: CDR1 MNHNY and CDR2 SVGAGI (reference sequence). CDR3 length equals 13 residues.

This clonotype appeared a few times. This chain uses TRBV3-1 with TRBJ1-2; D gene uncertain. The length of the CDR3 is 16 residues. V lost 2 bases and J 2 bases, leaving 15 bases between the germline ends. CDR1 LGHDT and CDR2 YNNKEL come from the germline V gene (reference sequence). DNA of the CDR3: TGTGCCAGCAGCCAAATCGGCAGCAAATTAAACTATGGCTACACCTTC. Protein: CASSQIGSKLNYGYTF.

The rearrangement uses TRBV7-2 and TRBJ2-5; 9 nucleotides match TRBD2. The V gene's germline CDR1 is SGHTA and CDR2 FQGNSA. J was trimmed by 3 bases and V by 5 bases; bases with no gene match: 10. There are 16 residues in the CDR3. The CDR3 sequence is CASSPIWIAGEETQYF. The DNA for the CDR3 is TGTGCCAGCAGCCCTATCTGGATAGCGGGGGAAGAGACCCAGTACTTC.